These 32 T cell receptor beta chains were sequenced from one sample in a study of cytomegalovirus exposure and HLA in healthy donors. With 60 Vbeta and 13 Jbeta primers, the PCR was carried out. Only in-frame clones appear in the TCRdb table, and some are missing; sequencing was by immunoSEQ multiplex PCR. The sample comprises under 300,000 clones, 86% of which are singletons, and 3.5% to 4% rests with the top ten. The material sequenced was PBMCs. Source of these receptors: a man aged 35 to 55 in good health and CMV-seropositive.

The genes are TRBV5-4 and TRBJ2-7; perhaps TRBD1 as D (5 bases). Germline lookup yields CDR1 SGHNT and CDR2 YYREEE (reference sequence). Trimming shortened V by 2 bases and J by 2 bases, and 17 bases separated the two germline ends. This CDR3 is built from 16 residues. The DNA of the CDR3 is TGTGCCAGCAGCTTCGACAGTCTCTCTGACCCCTACGAGCAGTACTTC. The encoded protein is CASSFDSLSDPYEQYF.

This clone was seen once. V and J are TRBV2 and TRBJ2-3; the D gene is possibly TRBD1 (5 bases). V shed 4 bases and J shed 4 bases, with 12 bases lying between them. Germline CDR1 is SNHLY and CDR2 is FYNNEI. The CDR3 is 14 amino acids. For the CDR3, the DNA is TGTGCCAGCAGTGGAATAGGGGTGGCAGATACGCAGTATTTT. This translates into CASSGIGVADTQYF.

This chain links TRBV7-8 with TRBJ2-3, with a possible D match to TRBD2 (5 bases). V was shortened by 5 bases and J by 0 bases, with 12 bases between the two germline ends. CDR3 length equals 15 residues. Germline lookup yields CDR1 SGHVS and CDR2 FQNEAQ. Here the CDR3 reads CASSHGLISTDTQYF. For the CDR3, the DNA is TGTGCCAGCAGCCACGGACTGATAAGCACAGATACGCAGTATTTT.

This clone was seen only once. The chain couples TRBV7-9 to TRBJ2-7; 7 bases are shared with TRBD2. CDR3 size: 17 residues. The germline gives CDR1 SEHNR, CDR2 FQNEAQ (reference sequence). V shed 6 bases and J 3 bases; nucleotides not matched to a gene: 17. CDR3 in amino acids: CASRSEPRDYPYYEQYF. Written as DNA, the CDR3 is TGTGCCAGCAGGTCCGAGCCCCGGGACTATCCCTACTACGAGCAGTACTTC.

The chain recombines TRBV2 with TRBJ2-7, with D tentatively TRBD1 (6 bases). This CDR3 is 14 amino acids long. CDR1 is SNHLY and CDR2 is FYNNEI in the germline V gene. Trimming took 7 bases from V and 5 from J, leaving 18 bases between them. CDR3 sequence: CASTLEGGVHEQYF. The CDR3, as DNA: TGTGCCAGCACCCTGGAAGGGGGAGTCCACGAGCAGTACTTC.

The chain joins TRBV6-6 to TRBJ1-2; TRBD1 matches at 7 bases. Germline V lookup: CDR1 MNHNY, CDR2 SVGAGI (reference sequence). Germline trimming cut 9 bases from V and 2 bases from J; bases unmatched to any gene: 6. This CDR3 is built from 13 residues. CDR3 sequence: CASNRGGNYGYTF. CDR3 nucleotide sequence: TGTGCCAGTAACAGGGGTGGCAACTATGGCTACACCTTC.

This clone was seen only a few times. The genes are TRBV5-8 and TRBJ1-4; the match to TRBD1 covers 7 bases. Per germline, CDR1 SGHTS and CDR2 YDEGEE. J gave up 1 base and V 4 bases, and 7 bases lay outside the gene matches. The CDR3 extends over 16 amino acids. Here the CDR3 reads CASSPRTGRTNEKLFF. The DNA for the CDR3 is TGTGCCAGCAGCCCCCGGACAGGAAGAACTAATGAAAAACTGTTTTTT.

This chain uses TRBV5-5 with TRBJ1-5; D not certain. Per germline, CDR1 SGHKS and CDR2 YYEKEE (reference sequence). CDR3 length equals 12 residues. V was shortened by 4 bases and J by 5 bases, with 7 bases between the two germline ends. As DNA, the CDR3 is TGTGCCAGCAGCCCTCGGGATCAGCCCCAGCATTTT. It yields the protein CASSPRDQPQHF.

The chain joins TRBV5-1 to TRBJ2-1; 8 bases line up with TRBD2. V trimming: 2 bases; J trimming: 6 bases; junction bases outside the gene matches: 7. This CDR3 is 15 amino acids long. The germline CDR1 and CDR2 sequences are SGHRS and YFSETQ. The CDR3 DNA reads as TGCGCCAGCAGCTTCACTAGCGGTCCGCTCAATGAGCAGTTCTTC. Its protein is CASSFTSGPLNEQFF.

This clone was seen more than once but under ten times. The J gene is TRBJ2-5, the V gene TRBV5-8; possible D gene TRBD2, 6 bases. The CDR3 has 12 amino acids. Germline V gene sequence: CDR1 SGHTS, CDR2 YDEGEE. V lost 2 bases to trimming and J lost 7 bases, with 9 bases between them. This chain's CDR3 is CASSFGRATQYF. The CDR3 bases are TGTGCCAGCAGCTTCGGGAGAGCGACCCAGTACTTC. Full variable domain (rest looked up from reference TRBV5-8 and TRBJ2-5): EAGVTQSPTHLIKTRGQQATLRCSPISGHTSVYWYQQALGLGLQFLLWYDEGEERNRGNFPPRFSGRQFPNYSSELNVNALELEDSALYLCASSFGRATQYFGPGTRLLVL.

The chain joins TRBV29-1 to TRBJ1-2, with 9 nucleotides matching TRBD1. V shed 7 bases, J shed 5 bases, and the junction held 5 bases outside the gene matches. In germline, CDR1 is SQVTM, CDR2 ANQGSEA. CDR3 size: 12 residues. CDR3 sequence (DNA): TGCAGCGCGGACAGGGGAGAGTATGGCTACACCTTC. Protein product: CSADRGEYGYTF.

The chain carries TRBV5-1 and TRBJ2-3; TRBD2 is a possible D gene (5 bases). Trimming cost V 0 bases and J 1 base, with 12 bases left between them. The CDR3 contains 16 residues. Germline V lookup: CDR1 SGHRS, CDR2 YFSETQ. In nucleotides, the CDR3 is TGCGCCAGCAGCTTGGTAAAGGCTAGCCGCACAGATACGCAGTATTTT. It encodes CASSLVKASRTDTQYF. The full variable domain, its missing parts supplied by reference TRBV5-1 and TRBJ2-3, is KAGVTQTPRYLIKTRGQQVTLSCSPISGHRSVSWYQQTPGQGLQFLFEYFSETQRNKGNFPGRFSGRQFSNSRSEMNVSTLELGDSALYLCASSLVKASRTDTQYFGPGTRLTVL.

This clone was seen only a few times. The chain couples TRBV19 to TRBJ1-1, with 7 nucleotides matching TRBD1. CDR3 size: 13 residues. The V segment lost 5 bases and the J segment 3 bases; nucleotides outside the gene matches: 3. Germline assignment: CDR1 LNHDA and CDR2 SQIVND (reference sequence). For the CDR3, the DNA is TGTGCCAGTAGTTGGACAGGATACACTGAAGCTTTCTTT. It encodes CASSWTGYTEAFF.

V and J are TRBV5-1 and TRBJ2-2, with 9 bases identical to TRBD2. J was trimmed by 6 bases and V by 3 bases; bases with no gene match: 9. CDR1 and CDR2 from the germline V gene are SGHRS and YFSETQ. This CDR3 has 16 residues. The CDR3 nucleotides are TGCGCCAGCAGCTCCCGGGGACTAGCTTCGGCCGGGGAGCTGTTTTTT. Protein: CASSSRGLASAGELFF.

The sample holds one count of this clone. V usage is TRBV7-6 and J usage is TRBJ2-3, with D unresolved. The CDR3 loop spans 15 amino acids. Trimming removed 1 base at V and 1 base at J, with 9 bases between. From germline, CDR1 is SGHVS and CDR2 FNYEAQ. The CDR3, as DNA: TGTGCCAGCAGCTTAGAATACAGACGCACAGATACGCAGTATTTT. It encodes CASSLEYRRTDTQYF. Supplemented by reference TRBV7-6 and TRBJ2-3, the full variable domain reads GAGVSQSPRYKVTKRGQDVALRCDPISGHVSLYWYRQALGQGPEFLTYFNYEAQQDKSGLPNDRFSAERPEGSISTLTIQRTEQRDSAMYRCASSLEYRRTDTQYFGPGTRLTVL.

The chain employs TRBV28 and TRBJ2-7; TRBD2 agrees at 7 bases. Trimming cost V 2 bases and J 2 bases; bases outside gene matches: 12. In germline, CDR1 is MDHEN, CDR2 SYDVKM. The CDR3 runs to 17 residues. CDR3 in DNA: TGTGCCAGCAGTTTAGGACGGATCGTGGGGGGGGCCTACGAGCAGTACTTC. Translating gives CASSLGRIVGGAYEQYF. The full variable domain, completed using reference TRBV28 and TRBJ2-7, is DVKVTQSSRYLVKRTGEKVFLECVQDMDHENMFWYRQDPGLGLRLIYFSYDVKMKEKGDIPEGYSVSREKKERFSLILESASTNQTSMYLCASSLGRIVGGAYEQYFGPGTRLTVT.

A single count supports this clone. The chain couples TRBV7-2 to TRBJ2-3; tentatively, D is TRBD2 (6 bases). Trimming shortened V by 1 base and J by 6 bases, and 20 bases separated the two germline ends. Germline V gene sequence: CDR1 SGHTA, CDR2 FQGNSA. The CDR3 loop spans 17 amino acids. CDR3 sequence reads: CASSLDLGGATADTQYF. The CDR3 bases are TGTGCCAGCAGCTTAGATCTAGGAGGGGCGACTGCGGATACGCAGTATTTT. Complete variable domain (other parts from reference TRBV7-2 and TRBJ2-3): GAGVSQSPSNKVTEKGKDVELRCDPISGHTALYWYRQSLGQGLEFLIYFQGNSAPDKSGLPSDRFSAERTGGSVSTLTIQRTQQEDSAVYLCASSLDLGGATADTQYFGPGTRLTVL.

This clone was detected only once. The rearrangement joins TRBV13 to TRBJ2-1, with 7 bases matching TRBD2. The V and J ends lost 0 bases and 4 bases, in that order; junction bases with no gene match: 15. Germline V gives CDR1 PRHDT, CDR2 FYEKMQ (reference sequence). The CDR3 length is 19 residues. CDR3 DNA: TGTGCCAGCAGCTTAGGCCCCTCACGGGAGGTTCGGGGTTACAATGAGCAGTTCTTC. It translates to CASSLGPSREVRGYNEQFF.

This clone was seen a handful of times. V usage is TRBV18 and J usage is TRBJ1-5; D is unresolved. Between the trimmed V and J ends, which lost 3 bases and 0 bases, there was a span of 6 bases. The CDR3 spans 14 residues. The V gene's germline CDR1 is KGHSH and CDR2 LQKENI. DNA of the CDR3: TGTGCCAGCTCACCGAGTGTTAGCAATCAGCCCCAGCATTTT. Residues: CASSPSVSNQPQHF.

This clone was counted once. The chain couples TRBV7-9 to TRBJ2-1, with a possible D match to TRBD2 (6 bases). The V end lost 4 bases, the J end lost 4 bases, and 20 bases lay between the germline ends. From germline, CDR1 is SEHNR and CDR2 FQNEAQ (reference sequence). This CDR3 is 17 amino acids long. DNA for the CDR3: TGTGCCAGCAGCTCCCGGGCCGGGAGTCTGAGGTACAATGAGCAGTTCTTC. Amino acid sequence: CASSSRAGSLRYNEQFF.

CDR3 protein: CASSLALLGQTNEKLFF. The CDR3 DNA reads TGTGCCAGCAGCTTAGCGTTGTTGGGACAAACTAATGAAAAACTGTTTTTT. The chain uses TRBV7-9 and TRBJ1-4; D might be TRBD1 (6 bases). CDR1 SEHNR and CDR2 FQNEAQ come from the germline V gene (reference sequence). Trimming left V 0 bases short and J 1 base short, with 12 bases between. The length of the CDR3 is 17 residues.

The chain links TRBV19 to TRBJ1-1, with D hard to call. V was pared by 1 base and J by 4 bases, with 10 bases between. The CDR3 totals 14 residues. Per germline, CDR1 LNHDA and CDR2 SQIVND (reference sequence). As DNA, the CDR3 is TGTGCCAGTAGTATAGTAGCAGATGTCACTGAAGCTTTCTTT. Residues: CASSIVADVTEAFF.

The V and J genes are TRBV9 and TRBJ2-1; D not resolved. The CDR3 has 12 residues. Trimming removed 4 bases at V and 6 bases at J, with 8 bases between. Germline V gene data show CDR1 as SGDLS and CDR2 as YYNGEE. CDR3 sequence: CASSPNSNEQFF. The DNA for the CDR3 is TGTGCCAGCAGCCCTAACTCCAATGAGCAGTTCTTC.

The chain carries TRBV18 and TRBJ1-4; D might be TRBD1 (5 bases). CDR1 is KGHSH, CDR2 LQKENI, per germline. The CDR3 extends over 15 amino acids. V gave up 0 bases and J gave up 5 bases, with 10 bases separating them. CDR3: CASSPPQGTNEKLFF. CDR3 nucleotide sequence: TGTGCCAGCTCACCACCTCAGGGCACCAATGAAAAACTGTTTTTT.

V gene TRBV5-5 combines with J gene TRBJ2-7, with 9 bases matching TRBD1. This CDR3 has 15 amino acids. Germline CDR1 SGHKS, CDR2 YYEKEE (reference sequence). V lost 5 bases and J lost 5; bases outside the gene matches: 11. As DNA, the CDR3 is TGTGCCAGCAGATTCAGCCGGGACAGGGTGCACGAGCAGTACTTC. Translating gives CASRFSRDRVHEQYF.

The chain is built from TRBV13 and TRBJ2-5; the D gene is possibly TRBD1 (6 bases). Near its end, the DNA agrees better with TRBJ2-7, so the J call may be wrong. This CDR3 region has 15 residues. Germline CDR1 is PRHDT and CDR2 is FYEKMQ (reference sequence). The CDR3 protein is CASSLGQGPSYEQYF. The CDR3 DNA reads as TGTGCCAGCAGCTTAGGCCAGGGGCCCTCCTACGAGCAGTACTTC.

The chain carries TRBV27 and TRBJ2-2; D ambiguous. CDR1 and CDR2 (germline): MNHEY, SMNVEV (reference sequence). The CDR3 is 11 amino acids. V was pared by 8 bases and J by 4 bases, with 5 bases between. The CDR3 here is CASLPTGELFF. In DNA, the CDR3 is TGTGCCAGCCTACCCACCGGGGAGCTGTTTTTT.

In this sample, this clone turned up once. The chain recombines TRBV15 with TRBJ1-2; TRBD1 agrees at 7 bases. With 3 bases clipped from V and 4 bases from J, the junction kept 5 bases outside the gene matches. From germline, CDR1 is LNHNV and CDR2 YYDKDF (reference sequence). CDR3 length: 14 residues. The CDR3 region is CATSRDRLRYGYTF. The CDR3 DNA is TGTGCCACCAGCAGGGACAGGCTTCGCTATGGCTACACCTTC.

This sequence joins TRBV18 and TRBJ1-2, with D maybe TRBD1 (5 bases). Trimming cost V 0 bases and J 1 base, with 15 bases left between them. This CDR3 comprises 17 residues. Germline CDR1 is KGHSH and CDR2 is LQKENI. The CDR3 reads CASSPPVLRQINYGYTF. The CDR3, as DNA: TGTGCCAGCTCACCACCGGTTTTGCGACAGATTAACTATGGCTACACCTTC.

This rearrangement joins TRBV5-4 to TRBJ1-2; 10 bases map to TRBD1. The germline gives CDR1 SGHNT, CDR2 YYREEE (reference sequence). This CDR3 spans 15 amino acids. V gave up 4 bases and J gave up 2 bases; unmatched junction bases: 5. The CDR3 nucleotides are TGTGCCAGCAGCGGGTGGGGACAGGGGAACTATGGCTACACCTTC. Residues: CASSGWGQGNYGYTF.

The chain uses TRBV28 and TRBJ2-6, with 14 nucleotides matching TRBD2. The CDR3 is 19 amino acids. Germline trimming cut 5 bases from V and 2 bases from J; bases unmatched to any gene: 8. Per the germline V gene, CDR1 is MDHEN and CDR2 is SYDVKM. CDR3 nucleotide sequence: TGTGCCAGCAGTACGAGGACTAGCGGGAGGAGGGCTGGGGCCAACGTCCTGACTTTC. Translation: CASSTRTSGRRAGANVLTF.

The rearrangement joins TRBV5-1 to TRBJ2-1, with 8 bases lining up with TRBD2. The germline V gene encodes CDR1 SGHRS and CDR2 YFSETQ. The CDR3 runs to 19 residues. Trimming took 3 bases from V and 1 from J; bases not matched to a gene: 15. CDR3 loop: CASSSRSQAGAESYNEQFF. Written as DNA, the CDR3 is TGCGCCAGCAGCTCCCGCTCCCAAGCGGGAGCAGAATCCTACAATGAGCAGTTCTTC. Full variable domain (rest looked up from reference TRBV5-1 and TRBJ2-1): KAGVTQTPRYLIKTRGQQVTLSCSPISGHRSVSWYQQTPGQGLQFLFEYFSETQRNKGNFPGRFSGRQFSNSRSEMNVSTLELGDSALYLCASSSRSQAGAESYNEQFFGPGTRLTVL.